The clone carrying this T cell receptor (beta chain) was counted between two and nine times. The record originates from a study of T-cell memory formation after mild COVID-19. TCRdb independently ran MiXCR on the 5' RACE reads; one entry per CDR3 protein. The sample comprises roughly 340,000 distinct CDR3 sequences, 20% to 25% of which are singletons, and roughly 21% rests with the top ten. The CDR3 runs to 13 residues. The ends were cut back, 3 bases at V and 3 bases at J, with 5 bases in the middle. This chain joins TRBV12-3 or TRBV12-4 and TRBJ1-4; D remains unclear. This TCR was recovered from a man aged 18-30 years who had mild COVID-19 (a few samples of this study predate the infection). Cell type and time point are not known. Sequencing was carried out using PBMCs or a T cell subset sorted from them (not recorded which). CDR3 in DNA: TGTGCCAGCAGTTTTACTCCTAATGAAAAACTGTTTTTT. This translates into CASSFTPNEKLFF.